These T cell receptor beta chains were read from a single sample in a study of T cell responses to AZD1222 COVID-19 vaccine. Sequencing used immunoSEQ multiplex PCR; TCRdb keeps in-frame clones, though not all of them. The table lists more than 50,000 clones, 87% of them singletons. This specimen consisted of peripheral blood, obtained 28 days after the second AZD1222 dose. The receptors were sampled from an adult who received the AZD1222 COVID-19 vaccine. CDR3s include the opening cysteine and the closing phenylalanine or tryptophan. Each record gives: V gene, clone size, J gene, D gene, CDR3 DNA, CDR3 protein. D genes are given only for firm matches. Size is omitted from some rows. Given values are once, few, many or a class for expanded clones.

TRBV6-5,-,TRBJ2-2,-,TGTGCCAGCAGTTACTCGAAGCAGCACACCGGGGAGCTGTTTTTT,CASSYSKQHTGELFF
TRBV19,-,TRBJ1-1,-,TGTGCCAGTAGTATAAAGATTAACACTGAAGCTTTCTTT,CASSIKINTEAFF
TRBV7-2,-,TRBJ1-2,-,-,CASSSSTVNYGYTF
TRBV3-1/TRBV3-2,once,TRBJ1-4,-,TGTGCCAGCAGCTCCCGAAGGACAACTAATGAAAAACTGTTTTTT,CASSSRRTTNEKLFF
TRBV4-1,-,TRBJ1-5,TRBD1,TGCGCCAGCAGCCCCGAGGGGGCTGGCAATCAGCCCCAGCATTTT,CASSPEGAGNQPQHF
TRBV2,-,TRBJ2-5,-,TGTGCCAGCAGTGAAAACCGCGGGTGGACCCAGTACTTC,CASSENRGWTQYF
TRBV13,-,TRBJ1-5,-,TGTGCCAGCAGCACACGAGGGGGGCCCCAGCATTTT,CASSTRGGPQHF
TRBV5-1,once,TRBJ2-2,-,TGCGCCAGCAGCCTCGGGGACACCGGGGAGCTGTTTTTT,CASSLGDTGELFF
TRBV28,-,TRBJ2-4,TRBD1,TGTGCCAGCAGTTTACCAGGGACAGGAGGAAACATTCAGTACTTC,CASSLPGTGGNIQYF
TRBV27,-,TRBJ2-2,-,TGTGCCAGCGGGAATAGCGGCACCGGGGAGCTGTTTTTT,CASGNSGTGELFF
TRBV20-1,-,TRBJ1-2,-,TGCAGTGCTAGTGGGGGAGGGCGAGCTAACTATGGCTACACCTTC,CSASGGGRANYGYTF
TRBV30,-,TRBJ2-4,TRBD1,TGTGCCTGGAGCCGGACAGGGGGACTTCGGGACAAAAACATTCAGTACTTC,CAWSRTGGLRDKNIQYF
TRBV7-9,-,TRBJ2-5,-,TGTGCCAGCAGCCCCCGACAGCAAGAGACCCAGTACTTC,CASSPRQQETQYF
TRBV7-8,few,TRBJ2-5,-,TGTGCCAGCAGCTTAAATAAAGTGGCAGAGACCCAGTACTTC,CASSLNKVAETQYF
TRBV19,-,TRBJ2-3,-,TGTGCCAGTAGTAAGAGAGATACGCAGTATTTT,CASSKRDTQYF
TRBV9,-,TRBJ2-7,-,TGTGCCAGCGGCCCCACAGGGTCCCACGAGCAGTACTTC,CASGPTGSHEQYF
TRBV15,-,TRBJ1-1,-,TGTGCCCCCCGCTCGCCGAACACTGAAGCTTTCTTT,CAPRSPNTEAFF
TRBV19,-,TRBJ1-3,-,TGTGCCAGTACCACCCCGAGCTCTGGAAACACCATATATTTT,CASTTPSSGNTIYF
TRBV28,-,TRBJ1-2,-,TGTGCCAGCACCCTGGGGTACGTGGGCTATGGCTACACCTTC,CASTLGYVGYGYTF